This TCR beta chain was identified during a study of blood T cell repertoires in COVID-19. Across the study: Sites across the United States, Italy and Spain contributed samples from acute and convalescent COVID-19.

In the case of this clone: The same CDR3 is also encoded by other DNA sequences in this sample.

Some clones are missing from TCRdb's copy, which holds only in-frame ones; the method was immunoSEQ multiplex PCR. The repertoire holds some 700,000 clones, about 87% seen once, with approximately 0.25% in the top ten. Per the germline V gene, CDR1 is SGDLS and CDR2 is YYNGEE. V lost 2 bases and J 0 bases, leaving 6 bases between the germline ends. This CDR3 is 15 amino acids long. The sequence was collected from a woman between 18 and 29 years old with acute or convalescent COVID-19. The sequenced sample was peripheral blood. J is TRBJ1-6 and V is TRBV9; D not certain. In DNA, the CDR3 is TGTGCCAGCAGCGTCGGCGGCTCCTATAATTCACCCCTCCACTTT. This gives the protein CASSVGGSYNSPLHF.